Sequencing of this T cell receptor beta chain was carried out in a study of blood T cell repertoires in COVID-19. The CDR3 consists of 12 residues. V lost 5 bases and J lost 8; bases outside the gene matches: 2. Germline lookup yields CDR1 SGHAT and CDR2 FQNNGV. Only in-frame clones appear in the TCRdb table, and some are missing; sequencing was by immunoSEQ multiplex PCR. The sample lists over 85,000 clones, under 95% seen once, with about 2.5% in the top ten. Input material: peripheral blood. The clonotype comes from a human donor with active COVID-19. The donor label of this sample is uncertain. The chain employs TRBV11-2 and TRBJ2-1, with 8 bases lining up with TRBD2. The CDR3 protein is CASSDGGDEQFF. The CDR3 DNA sequence: TGTGCCAGCAGCGACGGGGGGGATGAGCAGTTCTTC.